This T cell receptor (beta chain) was identified in a study of CD8+CD57+ T cells in acquired aplastic anemia. Trimming cost V 2 bases and J 11 bases, with 16 bases left between them. This CDR3 spans 15 amino acids. Germline V CDR1 and CDR2: SGHVS, FQNEAQ. Those patients picked for sequencing had displayed CD8+CD57+ cell expansion on flow cytometry. CDR3 and TCR beta VDJ profiling relied on a genomic DNA template. TCRdb processed the reads anew with MiXCR; each CDR3 protein has one entry. The repertoire holds more than 250,000 distinct CDR3 sequences, around 82% seen once, with approximately 40% in the top ten.

The chain couples TRBV7-8 to TRBJ1-6; a possible D gene is TRBD1 (6 bases). This clonotype was obtained from a human donor with aplastic anemia. The sequencing sample was made of sorted CD4+, CD8+, or CD8+CD57+ T cells (not recorded which) from PBMCs. CDR3 DNA sequence: TGTGCCAGCAGCTTAAACAGGGCTGGAAATACACCCCTCCACTTT. It encodes CASSLNRAGNTPLHF.